This T cell receptor beta chain was recorded in a study of cytomegalovirus exposure and HLA in healthy donors. 60 Vbeta and 13 Jbeta primers were used in PCR. TCRdb's table, derived via immunoSEQ multiplex PCR, lists solely in-frame clones and lacks some. The sample data list roughly 100,000 clones. Study results and limitations: Earlier results showed most TCR beta V segments being productive about 87% or about 30% of the time. Later analysis demonstrated an association between a missense DCLRE1C variant and TCR beta V- and J-gene trimming. Researchers catalogued about 160 TCR beta chains as cytomegalovirus-associated.

On this clone itself: Antigen: not known.

Donors showed nominal health when sampled, although they likely had unrecorded immune exposures. This clonotype originated in a man aged 35-49 years in good health and CMV-seronegative. The sequencing sample was made of PBMCs.

DNA of the CDR3: TGTGCCAGTAGTGAAGGGGGACTACCGCCCTACAATGAGCAGTTCTTC. This gives the protein CASSEGGLPPYNEQFF. The chain combines TRBV19 with TRBJ2-1; D is possibly TRBD2 (7 bases). The CDR3 runs 16 residues. Trimming left V 5 bases short and J 2 bases short, with 16 bases between. Germline CDR1 and CDR2: LNHDA and SQIVND (reference sequence).